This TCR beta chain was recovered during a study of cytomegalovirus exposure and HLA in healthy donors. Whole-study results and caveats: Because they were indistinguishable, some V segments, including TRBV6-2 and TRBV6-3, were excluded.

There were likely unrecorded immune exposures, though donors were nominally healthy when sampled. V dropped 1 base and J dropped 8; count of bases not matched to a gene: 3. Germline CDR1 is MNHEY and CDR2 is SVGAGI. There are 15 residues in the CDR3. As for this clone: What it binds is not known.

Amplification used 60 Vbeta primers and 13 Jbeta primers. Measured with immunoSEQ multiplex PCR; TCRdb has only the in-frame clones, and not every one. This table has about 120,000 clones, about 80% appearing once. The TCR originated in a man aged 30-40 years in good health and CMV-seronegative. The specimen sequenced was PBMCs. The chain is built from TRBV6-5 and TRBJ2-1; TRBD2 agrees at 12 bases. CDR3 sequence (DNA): TGTGCCAGCAGTTACTATCTAGCGGGAGGGGATGAGCAGTTCTTC. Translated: CASSYYLAGGDEQFF.